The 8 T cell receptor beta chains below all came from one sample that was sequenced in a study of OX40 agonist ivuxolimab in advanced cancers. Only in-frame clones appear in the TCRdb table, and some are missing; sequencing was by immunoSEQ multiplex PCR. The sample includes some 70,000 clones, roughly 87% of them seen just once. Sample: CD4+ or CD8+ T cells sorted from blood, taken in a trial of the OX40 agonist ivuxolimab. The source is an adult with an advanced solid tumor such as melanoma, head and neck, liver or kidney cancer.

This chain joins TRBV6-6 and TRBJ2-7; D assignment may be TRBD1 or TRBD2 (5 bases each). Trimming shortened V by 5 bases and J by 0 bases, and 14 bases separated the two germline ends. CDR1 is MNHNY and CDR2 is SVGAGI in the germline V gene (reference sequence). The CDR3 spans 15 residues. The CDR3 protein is CASSPEGPNSYEQYF. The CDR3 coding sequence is TGTGCCAGCAGTCCCGAGGGACCGAACTCCTACGAGCAGTACTTC.

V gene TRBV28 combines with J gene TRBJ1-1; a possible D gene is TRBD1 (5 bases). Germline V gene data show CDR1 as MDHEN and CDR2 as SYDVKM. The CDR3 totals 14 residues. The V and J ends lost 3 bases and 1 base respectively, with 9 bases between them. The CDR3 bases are TGTGCCAGCAGTTTGTTAAGGGGGAACACTGAAGCTTTCTTT. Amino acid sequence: CASSLLRGNTEAFF.

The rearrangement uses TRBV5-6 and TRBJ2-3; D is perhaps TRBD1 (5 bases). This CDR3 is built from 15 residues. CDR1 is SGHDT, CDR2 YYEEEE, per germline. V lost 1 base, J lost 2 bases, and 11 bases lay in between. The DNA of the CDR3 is TGTGCCAGCAGCTTGTTGGGGCTTTACACAGATACGCAGTATTTT. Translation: CASSLLGLYTDTQYF.

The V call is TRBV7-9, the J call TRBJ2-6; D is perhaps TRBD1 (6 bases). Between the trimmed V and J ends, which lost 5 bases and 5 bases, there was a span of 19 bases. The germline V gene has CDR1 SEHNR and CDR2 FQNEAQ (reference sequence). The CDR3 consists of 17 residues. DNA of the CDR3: TGTGCCAGCAGCACAACCCGACAGGCCTCCTGGGCCAACGTCCTGACTTTC. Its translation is CASSTTRQASWANVLTF.

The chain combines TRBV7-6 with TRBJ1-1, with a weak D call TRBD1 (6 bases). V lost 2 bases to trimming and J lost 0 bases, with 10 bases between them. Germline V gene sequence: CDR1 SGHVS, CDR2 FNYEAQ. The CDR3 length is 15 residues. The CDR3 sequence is CASSLWAGVNTEAFF. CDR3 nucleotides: TGTGCCAGCAGCTTATGGGCAGGGGTGAACACTGAAGCTTTCTTT.

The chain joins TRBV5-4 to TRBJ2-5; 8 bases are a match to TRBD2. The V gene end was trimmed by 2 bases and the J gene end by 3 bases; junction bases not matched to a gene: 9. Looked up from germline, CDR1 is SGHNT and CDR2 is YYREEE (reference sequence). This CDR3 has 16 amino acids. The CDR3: CASSFSAGGAEETQYF. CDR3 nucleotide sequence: TGTGCCAGCAGCTTCAGTGCCGGGGGGGCCGAAGAGACCCAGTACTTC.

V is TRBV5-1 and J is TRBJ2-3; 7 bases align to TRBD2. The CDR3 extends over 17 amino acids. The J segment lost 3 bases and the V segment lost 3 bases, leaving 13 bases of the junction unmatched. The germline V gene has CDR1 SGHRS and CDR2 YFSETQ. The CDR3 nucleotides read TGCGCCAGCAGCTCCGCCGCGAGCGGGATTGAGACAGATACGCAGTATTTT. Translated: CASSSAASGIETDTQYF.

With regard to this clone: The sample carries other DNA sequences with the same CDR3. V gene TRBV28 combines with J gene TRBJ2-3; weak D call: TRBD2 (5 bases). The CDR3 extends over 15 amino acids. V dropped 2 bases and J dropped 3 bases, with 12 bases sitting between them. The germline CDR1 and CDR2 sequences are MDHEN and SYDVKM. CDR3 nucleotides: TGTGCCAGCAGTTTAGGCGGGTCCGGGACAGATACGCAGTATTTT. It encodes CASSLGGSGTDTQYF. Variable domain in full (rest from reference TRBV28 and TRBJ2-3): DVKVTQSSRYLVKRTGEKVFLECVQDMDHENMFWYRQDPGLGLRLIYFSYDVKMKEKGDIPEGYSVSREKKERFSLILESASTNQTSMYLCASSLGGSGTDTQYFGPGTRLTVL.